This TCR beta chain emerged from a study of radiotherapy plus CTLA-4 blockade in lung cancer. Study-wide context: Patients showed objective responses in 18% of cases, and disease control was achieved by under 35%. Broader study findings: Among reported predictors of response, early blood T cell clone dynamics with interferon-beta performed best. In blood, after radiotherapy plus ipilimumab, tumor-derived TCR clones expanded.

Sequencing used immunoSEQ multiplex PCR; TCRdb keeps in-frame clones, though not all of them. The repertoire holds fewer than 100,000 clones, around 81% seen once, with approximately 22% in the top ten. Chemo-refractory metastatic non-small-cell lung cancer patients received focal radiation with ipilimumab CTLA-4 blockade. Comments on this clone: What it binds is unknown.

The material was peripheral blood, obtained from a patient treated with radiotherapy plus ipilimumab. This TCR derives from a human donor with non-small cell lung cancer whose response to radiotherapy plus ipilimumab could not be evaluated. Some clones in this sample may be carry-over from other donors' samples.

CDR3 sequence: CASSLELGEQFF. The CDR3 nucleotides read TGTGCCAGCAGCTTGGAGCTAGGTGAGCAGTTCTTC. The chain carries TRBV7-2 and TRBJ2-1, with D unresolved. CDR1 SGHTA and CDR2 FQGNSA come from the germline V gene. V was cut by 3 bases and J by 9 bases, with 9 bases left in between. The CDR3 extends over 12 amino acids.